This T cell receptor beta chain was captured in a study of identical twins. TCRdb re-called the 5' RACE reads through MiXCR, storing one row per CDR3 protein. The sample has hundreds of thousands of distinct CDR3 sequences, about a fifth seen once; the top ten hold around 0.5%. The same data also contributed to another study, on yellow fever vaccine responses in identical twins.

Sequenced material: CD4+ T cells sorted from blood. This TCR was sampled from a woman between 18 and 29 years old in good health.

The CDR3 DNA sequence: TGTGCCAGCAGCTTGTCCAGCGGGAGCCGTTCCTACAATGAGCAGTTCTTC. This translates into CASSLSSGSRSYNEQFF. V and J are TRBV5-6 and TRBJ2-1; the match to TRBD2 covers 8 bases. Germline CDR1 and CDR2: SGHDT and YYEEEE. This CDR3 has 17 residues. V lost 1 base to trimming and J lost 1 base; unmatched junction nucleotides: 7. The full variable domain, its missing parts supplied by reference TRBV5-6 and TRBJ2-1, is DAGVTQSPTHLIKTRGQQVTLRCSPKSGHDTVSWYQQALGQGPQFIFQYYEEEERQRGNFPDRFSGHQFPNYSSELNVNALLLGDSALYLCASSLSSGSRSYNEQFFGPGTRLTVL.